This entry lists 17 T cell receptor beta chains sequenced from one sample in a study of PD-1 blockade in classical Hodgkin lymphoma. Regarding time point: cycle 4 day 1 (C4D1), after 6 weeks of nivolumab. No patient escaped relapse after autologous stem cell transplantation, and brentuximab vedotin exposure varied. Profiled with immunoSEQ multiplex PCR; TCRdb holds only in-frame clones, not every one. The sample lists more than 90,000 clones, around 78% occurring once. The sample consisted of peripheral blood mononuclear cells (PBMCs), taken before the fourth cycle of nivolumab. The receptors shown here come from a human donor with classical Hodgkin lymphoma.

The chain joins TRBV7-9 to TRBJ1-4, with 8 nucleotides matching TRBD1. From germline, CDR1 is SEHNR and CDR2 FQNEAQ (reference sequence). The CDR3 is 15 amino acids. The junction had 9 bases not matched to a gene; V was cut back by 5 bases and J by 7 bases. In nucleotides, the CDR3 is TGTGCCAGCAGCCCCAGGACAGGGAGAGGTGAAAAACTGTTTTTT. Translated: CASSPRTGRGEKLFF.

The table lists this clone with a few counts. The chain has TRBV6-5 and TRBJ1-2, with 9 bases lining up with TRBD1. This CDR3 region has 12 residues. The V segment lost 5 bases and the J segment 7 bases; nucleotides outside the gene matches: 2. Germline CDR1 is MNHEY and CDR2 is SVGAGI. CDR3 nucleotides: TGTGCCAGCAGTCAGACAGGGGGTGGCTACACCTTC. As protein: CASSQTGGGYTF.

DNA of the CDR3: TGTGCCAGCAGTTACCGCCTAGCGGGAATATACAATGAGCAGTTCTTC. It specifies CASSYRLAGIYNEQFF. The rearrangement joins TRBV6-5 to TRBJ2-1, with 9 positions matching TRBD2. Germline assignment: CDR1 MNHEY and CDR2 SVGAGI. Trimming took 2 bases from V and 4 from J; bases not matched to a gene: 6. The CDR3 has 16 residues.

The chain has TRBV27 and TRBJ1-4; D may be TRBD1 (6 bases). The CDR3 is made up of 14 amino acids. CDR1 is MNHEY and CDR2 is SMNVEV in the germline V gene (reference sequence). V lost 6 bases and J 3 bases, leaving 11 bases between the germline ends. In DNA form, the CDR3 reads TGTGCCAGCAGACCAGGGGTTGCTAATGAAAAACTGTTTTTT. As protein: CASRPGVANEKLFF. The full variable domain, in which reference TRBV27 and TRBJ1-4 provide the parts outside the CDR3, is EAQVTQNPRYLITVTGKKLTVTCSQNMNHEYMSWYRQDPGLGLRQIYYSMNVEVTDKGDVPEGYKVSRKEKRNFPLILESPSPNQTSLYFCASRPGVANEKLFFGSGTQLSVL.

This rearrangement joins TRBV19 to TRBJ1-2, with 10 bases aligning to TRBD1. V trimming: 5 bases; J trimming: 2 bases; junction bases outside the gene matches: 14. This CDR3 has 18 amino acids. Germline values: CDR1 LNHDA, CDR2 SQIVND (reference sequence). CDR3 in DNA: TGTGCCAGTAGTGGACTTCGACAGGGGGCCGGTATGAACTATGGCTACACCTTC. Amino acid sequence: CASSGLRQGAGMNYGYTF.

The CDR3 sequence: CASSPLISGILEELFF. The CDR3 nucleotides are TGTGCCAGCAGCCCGCTTATAAGCGGGATTTTAGAGGAGCTGTTTTTT. The V gene is TRBV4-2, the J gene TRBJ2-2; 7 bases fit TRBD2. The CDR3 is made up of 16 amino acids. J gave up 10 bases and V 4 bases, and 15 bases lay outside the gene matches. Germline CDR1 and CDR2: LGHNA and YNFKEQ.

CDR3 sequence: CASSLVRAAGELFF. The CDR3 DNA is TGTGCCAGCAGCTTAGTAAGAGCGGCCGGGGAGCTGTTTTTT. This chain joins TRBV11-2 and TRBJ2-2; the D gene is possibly TRBD2 (5 bases). The germline V gene has CDR1 SGHAT and CDR2 FQNNGV. This CDR3 is built from 14 residues. The germline V and J ends were trimmed by 1 base and 6 bases, with 9 bases remaining between them.

This chain connects TRBV18 to TRBJ2-4; TRBD1 matches 9 bases. The V and J ends lost 0 bases and 4 bases, in that order; junction bases with no gene match: 4. The CDR3 spans 16 residues. Germline assignment: CDR1 KGHSH and CDR2 LQKENI. The CDR3, as DNA: TGTGCCAGCTCACCACCGGGACAGGGAGTGAAAAACATTCAGTACTTC. This sequence encodes CASSPPGQGVKNIQYF. The whole variable domain, filled in from reference TRBV18 and TRBJ2-4, reads NAGVMQNPRHLVRRRGQEARLRCSPMKGHSHVYWYRQLPEEGLKFMVYLQKENIIDESGMPKERFSAEFPKEGPSILRIQQVVRGDSAAYFCASSPPGQGVKNIQYFGAGTRLSVL.

In DNA, the CDR3 is TGTGCCAGCAGCCGATTGGGGGTTAAGGATACGCAGTATTTT. This encodes CASSRLGVKDTQYF. This chain links TRBV6-5 with TRBJ2-3; D tentatively reads TRBD1 or TRBD2 (5 bases each). The ends were cut back, 6 bases at V and 6 bases at J, with 16 bases in the middle. The CDR3 totals 14 residues. CDR1 and CDR2 from the germline V gene are MNHEY and SVGAGI.

This chain links TRBV7-9 with TRBJ2-3; D not resolved. The CDR3 is 11 amino acids. Trimming cost V 6 bases and J 5 bases, with 6 bases left between them. Per germline, CDR1 SEHNR and CDR2 FQNEAQ (reference sequence). The CDR3 is CASSGLDTQYF. The DNA of the CDR3 is TGTGCCAGCAGTGGGTTAGATACGCAGTATTTT. The complete variable domain, with remaining parts taken from reference TRBV7-9 and TRBJ2-3, reads DTGVSQNPRHKITKRGQNVTFRCDPISEHNRLYWYRQTLGQGPEFLTYFQNEAQLEKSRLLSDRFSAERPKGSFSTLEIQRTEQGDSAMYLCASSGLDTQYFGPGTRLTVL.

V usage is TRBV5-1 and J usage is TRBJ2-7; 9 bases agree with TRBD1. There are 15 residues in the CDR3. Germline-derived CDR1 and CDR2 are SGHRS and YFSETQ. The junction had 15 bases not matched to a gene; V was cut back by 7 bases and J by 7 bases. CDR3 nucleotide sequence: TGCGCCAGCCGAATCCCCGGGACAGGGTATAATGAGCAGTACTTC. As protein: CASRIPGTGYNEQYF.

The chain uses TRBV19 and TRBJ1-5; no clear D. This CDR3 is 13 amino acids long. V shed 3 bases and J shed 2 bases, with 5 bases lying between them. Germline V gene sequence: CDR1 LNHDA, CDR2 SQIVND (reference sequence). The CDR3 loop is CASSMQGNQPQHF. The CDR3 DNA is TGTGCCAGTAGTATGCAGGGCAATCAGCCCCAGCATTTT.

There are a few counts of this clone. The chain uses TRBV4-1 and TRBJ2-4, with 11 bases lining up with TRBD2. Trimming at V came to 1 base and at J to 8 bases, leaving 16 bases not matched to a gene. Germline CDR1 is MGHRA and CDR2 is YSYEKL. The length of the CDR3 is 19 residues. CDR3 amino acids: CASSQAELAGAIGRHIQYF. Here the CDR3 DNA reads TGCGCCAGCAGCCAAGCGGAACTAGCGGGGGCGATCGGGAGGCACATTCAGTACTTC.

In DNA, the CDR3 is TGTGCCAGCAGTAGGTCGTACGCCGGTGGAGAGACCCAGTACTTC. It codes for CASSRSYAGGETQYF. This chain uses TRBV27 with TRBJ2-5; D is unclear. The CDR3 extends over 15 amino acids. V dropped 5 bases and J dropped 4 bases, with 17 bases sitting between them. The germline CDR1 and CDR2 sequences are MNHEY and SMNVEV (reference sequence).

This clone was counted a single time. The J gene is TRBJ2-7, the V gene TRBV2; the D is unclear. CDR3 length: 11 amino acids. The germline CDR1 and CDR2 sequences are SNHLY and FYNNEI. The germline V and J ends were trimmed by 8 bases and 2 bases, with 7 bases remaining between them. CDR3 DNA sequence: TGTGCCAGCTCAAGCGCCTACGAGCAGTACTTC. This gives the protein CASSSAYEQYF.

This clone was found a few times. The V call is TRBV9, the J call TRBJ2-5; 8 bases are shared with TRBD2. The CDR3 contains 15 residues. V trimming: 2 bases; J trimming: 5 bases; junction bases outside the gene matches: 8. Germline-derived CDR1 and CDR2 are SGDLS and YYNGEE. This chain's CDR3 is CASSVFGGARETQYF. The CDR3 nucleotides read TGTGCCAGCAGCGTTTTCGGGGGGGCAAGGGAGACCCAGTACTTC.

V usage is TRBV10-3 and J usage is TRBJ2-5; 7 bases map to TRBD1. Germline CDR1 is ENHRY and CDR2 is SYGVKD. V shed 4 bases, J shed 0 bases, and the junction held 8 bases outside the gene matches. The CDR3 contains 16 residues. CDR3 DNA: TGTGCCATCAGTGTTTCGACAGGGCCGTACCAAGAGACCCAGTACTTC. Its translation: CAISVSTGPYQETQYF.